This T cell receptor (beta chain) was profiled in a study of shared clonotypes between healthy human individuals (dated by TCRdb to about 2020). About the investigation overall: The cohort included three men and a couple of women between 18 and 49 years of age. For each donor, three plates each were used for CD4 naive and CD4 memory, two plates were used for CD8 naive, and one plate was used for CD8 memory. To increase sequencing depth and limit assay-specific biases, different laboratories used diverse techniques to prepare libraries and sequence TCR repertoires. Blood TCR repertoires of roughly 5 healthy adults were deeply sequenced to estimate repertoire size and the extent of clonotype sharing between individuals. Each donor's leukapheresis produced roughly between roughly 0.85 and 9.5 billion PBMCs. Beyond this particular receptor, the publication reports: Naive subsets generally had larger estimated clonotype richness than memory subsets did. Rarefaction of sorted-subset datasets indicated incomplete sequencing despite the large sequencing depth. Sampling was restricted to blood, and TCR repertoires in tissues likely differ from the TCR repertoires found in blood. The genetic and exposure-history diversity represented was limited by the small number of donors. Compared with non-shared clonotypes, clonotypes shared by all four sorted-subset donors had higher generation probabilities. Pairwise subsampling led to the expectation that sequencing depth would affect the degree of clonotype sharing among donors. Approximately 5% of naive CD4, roughly 3.6% of naive CD8, approximately 2% of memory CD4, and more than 0.35% of memory CD8 clonotypes were shared across several donors.

CDR1 SGDLS and CDR2 YYNGEE were looked up in the germline V gene. Relative to germline, V is missing 1 base and J is missing 3 bases, with 6 bases of the junction outside any gene match. Including the terminal cysteine and phenylalanine, the CDR3 comprises 16 residues. This entry keeps only the CDR3 DNA: 48 bases, framed from base 1. Using the deep immunoSEQ assay, TCR CDR3 regions were amplified from genomic DNA by multiplex PCR. Extracted genomic DNA from each cell subset was spread evenly across all wells of several immunoSEQ 96-well plates, with each plate serving as a replicate. For sorted subsets, roughly 200 ng genomic DNA, equal to about 30,000 T cell genomes, was loaded into each replicate PCR. The purified libraries were quantified using a Qubit 3.0 fluorometer, sized with a Bioanalyzer 2100, and then quantified again using the KAPA Library Quantification kit. Every immunoSEQ 96-well plate was sequenced on a separate single-read 150-cycle Illumina NextSeq 550 flow cell. As for the original processing: Because the immunoSEQ output included only junctional sequences and no quality scores, the filtering could not be the same as the filtering used for full-length reads. Sequences were annotated with PyIR, a Python wrapper for IgBLAST v1.9, using IMGT germline references to assign V/J genes and CDR3. Reads were removed for weak V/J assignments (E-value above 1e-6), missing CDR3, stop codons, out-of-frame junctions, or ambiguous translated residues. V3J clonotypes were defined as sequences sharing the same inferred V gene, J gene, and CDR3 amino acid sequence. The percentage overlap between two repertoires was calculated by dividing the number of shared unique clonotypes by the size of the smaller repertoire. Richness of each repertoire was evaluated using RTK rarefaction, the Chao1 estimator, and Recon v2.1 estimates of unobserved clonotypes. OLGA was used to compute generation probabilities for all TCRbeta clonotypes that the gDNA method yielded from a few donors. The clones in this table, taken by TCRdb from immuneACCESS, are in-frame only. Not every clone is retained; where verified, under half of the shortfall comes from an unresolved V gene, and the cause of the rest is unknown. V and J calls and clone size are those listed in that table; D and trimming were worked out from the DNA. Recorded for this sample are 800,000 to 950,000 clones; 90% to 97% of them occurred a single time. The biggest ten clones account for less than 0.25% of the sample.

Details on this clone: Its antigen remains unidentified. The input lacks base qualities; no much larger clone sits a single base away.

CD8 naive samples were obtained by positive selection for CCR7 among CD45RO-negative cells, yielding a CD45RA+CCR7+ population from which TemRA cells were excluded. Donors were healthy HIV-negative adults with no recently reported acute infections or vaccinations. All donors were Caucasian adults living in Nashville, Tennessee, USA. Blood was obtained by leukapheresis, after which PBMCs were separated by Ficoll-Histopaque density gradient centrifugation and cryopreserved in liquid nitrogen vapor phase. Analytical flow cytometry was used to check the purity and quantity of each magnetically sorted T cell population. Each sorted fraction had its genomic DNA isolated and then quantified by UV absorbance on a Nanodrop 2000c.

Sequencing input: naive CD8+ T cells sorted from blood. Interpreted using the paper, the cell subset or site label stands for: CD45RA+CCR7+. The rearranged chain carries TRBV9 and TRBJ2-2; 7 central nucleotides agree with TRBD2. This receptor was obtained from a man aged 25 to 40 in good health. At the DNA level, the sequence is TGTGCCAGCAGCGTACCCGCGGGAGTAGACACCGGGGAGCTGTTTTTT. Translated, it gives CASSVPAGVDTGELFF.